A few counts support the clone carrying this T cell receptor (beta chain). The antigen remains unidentified. One end of the junction fails to match germline, which may point to a read error. These data are taken from a study of T cells after yellow fever vaccination. CDR1 is MDHEN and CDR2 is SYDVKM in the germline V gene. The CDR3 sequence is 15 residues long. One entry per CDR3 protein results from TCRdb running MiXCR on the 5' RACE reads. The sample yields some 500,000 distinct CDR3 sequences, less than 15% seen once. Study-wide results and limits: Bulk-population clonotypes that are abundant could appear as contaminants in FACS-sorted repertoires.

This material consisted of PBMCs, taken on the day of the yellow fever booster vaccination. The TCR originated in a man aged 25-45 years who received the YFV17D yellow fever vaccine. The chain uses TRBV28 and TRBJ2-1; TRBD2 might be the D (5 bases). This CDR3 is CASSPLGSSYHEQFF. CDR3 DNA: TGTGCCAGCAGTCCCCTGGGCTCTAGCTACCATGAGCAGTTCTTC.